The rows below give T cell receptor beta chains drawn from one sample of a study of OX40 agonist ivuxolimab in advanced cancers. Clones were sequenced by immunoSEQ multiplex PCR, and TCRdb holds only the in-frame ones, with some missing. The table includes fewer than 60,000 clones, 75% to 80% detected once. The material was CD4+ or CD8+ T cells sorted from blood, obtained in a trial of the OX40 agonist ivuxolimab. Every receptor here comes from an adult with an advanced solid tumor such as melanoma, head and neck, liver or kidney cancer. CDR3s include the opening cysteine and the closing phenylalanine or tryptophan. The D gene is left open where the match is weak. Part of the rows lack a size; the others show once, few, many or a class for expanded clones.

V	D	J	length	size	DNA	CDR3
TRBV18	NA	TRBJ2-2	13	NA	TGTGCCAGCTCACCGAGACAGACCGGGGAGCTGTTTTTT	CASSPRQTGELFF
TRBV2	TRBD2	TRBJ2-2	16	NA	TGTGCCAGCCTGACTAGCAGCTCAATAAACACCGGGGAGCTGTTTTTT	CASLTSSSINTGELFF
TRBV7-2	NA	TRBJ2-1	14	once	TGTGCCAGCAGCTTTAGAACCACCTACAATGAGCAGTTCTTC	CASSFRTTYNEQFF
TRBV29-1	TRBD1	TRBJ1-1	13	NA	TGCAGCGTTGAAAACACAGGGGCGCCTGAAGCTTTCTTT	CSVENTGAPEAFF
TRBV7-9	NA	TRBJ2-1	13	NA	TGTGCCAGCAGCTTCACTCGGGTGAATGAGCAGTTCTTC	CASSFTRVNEQFF
TRBV11-3	NA	TRBJ2-3	14	few	TGTGCCAGCAGCTTAGGACGGAGCACAGATACGCAGTATTTT	CASSLGRSTDTQYF
TRBV5-8	NA	TRBJ2-7	11	NA	TGTGCCAGCAGCTTGGTTTTCGAGCAGTACTTC	CASSLVFEQYF
TRBV7-8	NA	TRBJ2-3	16	NA	TGTGCCAGCAGCCCTAGAAGGGGGGCGCGGGAAGATACGCAGTATTTT	CASSPRRGAREDTQYF
TRBV19	TRBD1	TRBJ2-7	14	NA	TGTGCCAGTAGAGACAGGGAAGGGGCCTACGAGCAGTACTTC	CASRDREGAYEQYF
TRBV5-6	NA	TRBJ1-2	15	NA	TGTGCCAGCAGCTTGTACGGCAGGGCGGACTATGGCTACACCTTC	CASSLYGRADYGYTF
TRBV25-1	NA	TRBJ1-2	14	few	TGTGCCAGCAGTTCTCGAGGGGGTAGCTATGGCTACACCTTC	CASSSRGGSYGYTF
TRBV13	TRBD2	TRBJ2-3	22	NA	TGTGCCAGCAGCTTCCTTACTCCGGGACTAGACCCTATCGCCTCTAGCACAGATACGCAGTATTTT	CASSFLTPGLDPIASSTDTQYF
TRBV6-6	TRBD1	TRBJ2-7	14	once	TGTGCCAGCAGTTCCTACAGGGGGCCCTACGAGCAGTACTTC	CASSSYRGPYEQYF
TRBV19	NA	TRBJ2-3	15	NA	TGTGCCAGTAGCCGAACAGGGTTAAGCACAGATACGCAGTATTTT	CASSRTGLSTDTQYF
TRBV29-1	TRBD1	TRBJ2-1	15	NA	TGCAGCGGCAGGACAGGGGGGCTGGGGGCTAATGAGCAGTTCTTC	CSGRTGGLGANEQFF
TRBV7-2	TRBD2	TRBJ2-7	15	NA	TGTGCCAGCAGCTCCCGGGGTAGCGGGAGAATCGAGCAGTACTTC	CASSSRGSGRIEQYF
TRBV4-2	NA	TRBJ2-7	14	NA	TGTGCCAGCAGCCCCTCCCTAGTTTTCTACGAGCAGTACTTC	CASSPSLVFYEQYF
TRBV20-1	NA	TRBJ2-3	11	NA	TGCAGTGCTAGAGAGGGGGTTACGCAGTATTTT	CSAREGVTQYF
TRBV6-5	TRBD2	TRBJ2-5	13	NA	TGTGCCAGCAGTAGACAGCGGGGAGAGACCCAGTACTTC	CASSRQRGETQYF
TRBV5-8	NA	TRBJ2-7	15	NA	TGTGCCAGCAGCTCGGGGGACCGGAGGGGCTACGAGCAGTACTTC	CASSSGDRRGYEQYF
TRBV6-5	NA	TRBJ1-1	12	NA	TGTGCCAGCAGTTATCTTGGTCACGAAGCTTTCTTT	CASSYLGHEAFF
TRBV6-6	NA	TRBJ2-3	15	NA	TGTGCCAGCAGTTACTCCGGGGGTAGAGCAGATACGCAGTATTTT	CASSYSGGRADTQYF
TRBV9	TRBD1	TRBJ2-7	14	NA	TGTGCCAGCAGCGTACAACCAGGGGGCGTCGAGCAGTACTTC	CASSVQPGGVEQYF
TRBV30	NA	TRBJ2-1	11	NA	TGTGCCTGGAGTCAGAACAATGAGCAGTTCTTC	CAWSQNNEQFF
TRBV2	TRBD2	TRBJ2-5	14	NA	TGTGCCAGCAGGTGGACTAGCGGGAGGGAGACCCAGTACTTC	CASRWTSGRETQYF
TRBV11-3	NA	TRBJ1-5	17	NA	TGTGCCAGCAGCTTAATAGGTTCAACTAATAGCAATCAGCCCCAGCATTTT	CASSLIGSTNSNQPQHF
TRBV11-2	NA	TRBJ1-2	16	once	TGTGCCAGCAGCTTAGATCGATGGGACACCAGCTATGGCTACACCTTC	CASSLDRWDTSYGYTF
TRBV7-2	TRBD1	TRBJ1-2	15	few	TGTGCCAGCAGCCTCATGCCCCAGGGGGCGGTCGGCTACACCTTC	CASSLMPQGAVGYTF
TRBV6-5	TRBD1	TRBJ1-4	15	NA	TGTGCCAGCAGCCTGGGGACAGGTTTTAATGAAAAACTGTTTTTT	CASSLGTGFNEKLFF
TRBV9	TRBD2	TRBJ2-7	14	once	TGTGCCAGCAGCGTAGGGGCGGGAGGTTACGAGCAGTACTTC	CASSVGAGGYEQYF
TRBV27	NA	TRBJ2-7	13	NA	TGTGCCAGCAGTTTATGGGCAGGGGACGAGCAGTACTTC	CASSLWAGDEQYF
TRBV7-9	NA	TRBJ1-2	15	NA	TGTGCCAGCAGCGCGTCAGGGGATCCTGGATATGGCTACACCTTC	CASSASGDPGYGYTF
TRBV5-8	NA	TRBJ2-6	13	NA	TGTGCCAGCAGGTCCTCTGGGGCCAACGTCCTGACTTTC	CASRSSGANVLTF
TRBV6-5	NA	TRBJ1-1	16	NA	TGTGCCAGCAGTTACAGGGAGGGGATGACGGACACTGAAGCTTTCTTT	CASSYREGMTDTEAFF
TRBV10-1	NA	TRBJ2-3	16	NA	TGCGCCAGCAGCGGGTCGAGACGGATGAGCACAGATACGCAGTATTTT	CASSGSRRMSTDTQYF
TRBV5-4	TRBD2	TRBJ2-3	16	NA	TGTGCCAGCAGCCGAGACCCGGGAGGGAGCACAGATACGCAGTATTTT	CASSRDPGGSTDTQYF
TRBV7-9	NA	TRBJ2-7	14	NA	TGTGCCAGCAGCTTGGCTAGCAGGACCTACGAGCAGTACTTC	CASSLASRTYEQYF
TRBV5-1	NA	TRBJ2-6	15	NA	TGCGCCAGCAGCACCGGCGGCTCTGGGGCCAACGTCCTGACTTTC	CASSTGGSGANVLTF
TRBV7-9	TRBD1	TRBJ2-7	15	NA	TGTGCCAGCAGCCATTCCATCGACAGGGGAGACGAGCAGTACTTC	CASSHSIDRGDEQYF
TRBV19	TRBD2	TRBJ2-5	16	NA	TGTGCCAGTAGTAAACGAGTTGGGAGGGTCCAAGAGACCCAGTACTTC	CASSKRVGRVQETQYF
TRBV6-6	NA	TRBJ2-7	12	NA	TGTGCCAGCAGTTACGGCTATTACGAGCAGTACTTC	CASSYGYYEQYF
TRBV5-8	NA	TRBJ2-7	15	NA	TGTGCCAGCAGTTTGTTCGACGGTTTCATATACGAGCAGTACTTC	CASSLFDGFIYEQYF
TRBV19	TRBD2	TRBJ2-7	20	NA	TGTGCCAGTAGTACCCGGGGCTCGGCTAGCGGGAGTCGGGGTGCCTACGAGCAGTACTTC	CASSTRGSASGSRGAYEQYF
TRBV5-6	NA	TRBJ1-1	12	NA	TGTGCCAGCAGCTTGTACACCGGTGAAGCTTTCTTT	CASSLYTGEAFF
TRBV7-9	NA	TRBJ2-2	15	NA	TGTGCCAGCCCAAGTAACAGAGGTGATATCGGGGAGCTGTTTTTT	CASPSNRGDIGELFF
TRBV18	TRBD2	TRBJ2-1	16	NA	TGTGCCAGCTCACCGGATTACGCGGGAGGGTTTAATGAGCAGTTCTTC	CASSPDYAGGFNEQFF
TRBV5-5	TRBD1	TRBJ1-6	15	few	TGTGCCAGCAGCACCATGGACAGGGTGGATTCACCCCTCCACTTT	CASSTMDRVDSPLHF
TRBV13	NA	TRBJ2-1	17	NA	TGTGCCAGCAGCTCCCCTAGAACGGGAGTCGACTACAATGAGCAGTTCTTC	CASSSPRTGVDYNEQFF
TRBV27	NA	TRBJ1-1	13	NA	TGTGCCAGCAGCAACCATGGGAGCACTGAAGCTTTCTTT	CASSNHGSTEAFF
TRBV28	TRBD2	TRBJ2-3	15	NA	TGTGCCAGCAGTTCCCTAGCGGGAGGATCAGATACGCAGTATTTT	CASSSLAGGSDTQYF
TRBV19	TRBD2	TRBJ2-5	14	NA	TGTGCCAGTAGCACAACTAGCGTCCAAGAGACCCAGTACTTC	CASSTTSVQETQYF
TRBV9	NA	TRBJ2-2	14	NA	TGTGCCAGCAGCGTAGGGGGAGGAGCCGGGGAGCTGTTTTTT	CASSVGGGAGELFF
TRBV2	TRBD1	TRBJ1-1	15	NA	TGTGCCAGCAGATCACCCGGGACAGTGAACACTGAAGCTTTCTTT	CASRSPGTVNTEAFF
TRBV10-3	TRBD1	TRBJ1-1	14	few	TGTGCCATCAGTGAATTCCAGGGGGACACTGAAGCTTTCTTT	CAISEFQGDTEAFF